The 18 T cell receptor beta chains given below trace back to one sample, sequenced in a study of identical twins. TCRdb re-called the 5' RACE reads through MiXCR, storing one row per CDR3 protein. The sample holds hundreds of thousands of distinct CDR3 sequences, roughly 12% seen once. These same records also appear under a second study, on yellow fever vaccine responses in identical twins.

Sequencing input: CD8+ T cells sorted from blood. The receptors shown here come from a woman aged 18-29 years in good health.

The rearrangement uses TRBV2 and TRBJ2-1, with D possibly TRBD1 on 6 matching bases. The germline V gene has CDR1 SNHLY and CDR2 FYNNEI. This CDR3 has 14 amino acids. Trimming shortened V by 5 bases and J by 6 bases, and 14 bases separated the two germline ends. This CDR3 is CASSSTWTANEQFF. The CDR3, as DNA: TGTGCCAGCAGTAGTACGTGGACAGCCAATGAGCAGTTCTTC.

This clonotype was seen a handful of times. The rearrangement links TRBV7-6 to TRBJ2-7; a weak D match, TRBD1 (6 bases). CDR1 and CDR2 (germline): SGHVS, FNYEAQ. This CDR3 is built from 14 residues. V was cut by 7 bases and J by 6 bases, with 19 bases left in between. The CDR3 DNA reads as TGTGCCAGCAACCCGGGGCAGGGGTTCTCCGAGCAGTACTTC. Translating it yields CASNPGQGFSEQYF.

This clonotype showed up just a few times. J is TRBJ2-3 and V is TRBV11-2, with 10 bases matching TRBD2. Looked up from germline, CDR1 is SGHAT and CDR2 is FQNNGV. This CDR3 is built from 15 residues. Germline trimming cut 8 bases from V and 4 bases from J; bases unmatched to any gene: 9. CDR3: CASYRAGGHPDTQYF. CDR3 nucleotides: TGTGCCAGCTACCGAGCGGGGGGGCATCCAGATACGCAGTATTTT.

This CDR3 reads CATSRVRGLNEKLFF. The CDR3 DNA is TGTGCCACCAGCAGAGTTCGGGGGCTTAATGAAAAACTGTTTTTT. The chain is built from TRBV15 and TRBJ1-4; D perhaps matches TRBD1 (6 bases). CDR1 is LNHNV, CDR2 YYDKDF, per germline (reference sequence). Trimming removed 1 base at V and 4 bases at J, with 10 bases between. This CDR3 is 15 amino acids long.

This clonotype was observed a handful of times. This chain joins TRBV27 and TRBJ1-5; D uncertain. CDR3 length equals 13 residues. V was trimmed by 5 bases and J by 1 base, leaving 6 bases between them. Germline-derived CDR1 and CDR2 are MNHEY and SMNVEV (reference sequence). The CDR3 is CASSVWSNQPQHF. The DNA for the CDR3 is TGTGCCAGCAGTGTGTGGAGCAATCAGCCCCAGCATTTT.

This clonotype has ten or more counts. This chain's CDR3 is CASSPSSGSTDTQYF. CDR3 DNA: TGTGCCAGCAGCCCCTCTAGCGGGAGTACAGATACGCAGTATTTT. This rearrangement joins TRBV7-8 to TRBJ2-3; the match to TRBD2 covers 10 bases. The germline CDR1 and CDR2 sequences are SGHVS and FQNEAQ. V was pared by 5 bases and J by 3 bases, with 5 bases of the junction left unmatched. The length of the CDR3 is 15 residues.

This clonotype was found a few times. The chain carries TRBV7-3 and TRBJ2-2; 7 bases map to TRBD1. V dropped 4 bases and J dropped 7; count of bases not matched to a gene: 9. This CDR3 region has 15 residues. Germline-derived CDR1 and CDR2 are SGHTA and FQGTGA. In nucleotides, the CDR3 is TGTGCCAGCAGCTACTTAGGGGACAGCCTCGGGGAGCTGTTTTTT. Its protein is CASSYLGDSLGELFF.

This chain joins TRBV7-3 and TRBJ2-1; a possible D gene is TRBD2 (5 bases). CDR3 length: 14 amino acids. Trimming took 5 bases from V and 10 from J, leaving 18 bases between them. Germline lookup yields CDR1 SGHTA and CDR2 FQGTGA. The CDR3 loop is CASSASRTPIEQFF. In nucleotides, the CDR3 is TGTGCCAGCAGCGCAAGTCGGACTCCCATCGAGCAGTTCTTC.

This chain joins TRBV6-1 and TRBJ2-7; D tentatively reads TRBD1 or TRBD2 (5 bases each). CDR1 and CDR2 (germline): MNHNS, SASEGT. This CDR3 has 17 amino acids. The germline V and J ends were trimmed by 5 bases and 2 bases, with 22 bases remaining between them. The CDR3: CASSPPSRDGHPYEQYF. The CDR3 DNA reads as TGTGCCAGCAGTCCCCCTTCCCGGGACGGTCACCCCTACGAGCAGTACTTC.

This clonotype was seen more than once but under ten times. This rearrangement joins TRBV13 to TRBJ2-3, with TRBD1 as a possible D gene (5 bases). CDR1 and CDR2 from the germline V gene are PRHDT and FYEKMQ (reference sequence). The CDR3 totals 13 residues. The ends were cut back, 1 base at V and 5 bases at J, with 7 bases in the middle. The CDR3 sequence: CASSLAQGDTQYF. In nucleotides, the CDR3 is TGTGCCAGCAGCTTAGCCCAGGGAGATACGCAGTATTTT.

Only a few counts were recorded for this clonotype. The chain employs TRBV7-6 and TRBJ1-6; D perhaps matches TRBD1 (5 bases). The CDR3 spans 15 residues. Germline CDR1 SGHVS, CDR2 FNYEAQ. Trimming shortened V by 5 bases and J by 7 bases, and 15 bases separated the two germline ends. The CDR3, as DNA: TGTGCCAGCAGCCCTGGACAAGGGTCCAATTCACCCCTCCACTTT. Translation: CASSPGQGSNSPLHF.

The chain joins TRBV5-5 to TRBJ2-2; D is ambiguous. V gave up 4 bases and J gave up 6 bases, with 10 bases separating them. Germline CDR1 SGHKS, CDR2 YYEKEE (reference sequence). This CDR3 contains 13 residues. CDR3 bases: TGTGCCAGCAGCCGCCCCACCCCCGGGGAGCTGTTTTTT. Translated, it gives CASSRPTPGELFF.

This clonotype was seen a few times. The rearrangement joins TRBV4-1 to TRBJ1-1; 12 bases map to TRBD1. The CDR3 is 15 residues long. J gave up 5 bases and V 3 bases, and 4 bases lay outside the gene matches. The germline gives CDR1 MGHRA, CDR2 YSYEKL. The CDR3 DNA reads as TGCGCCAGCAGCCACCGGGACAGGGGGCTTACTGAAGCTTTCTTT. Its protein is CASSHRDRGLTEAFF.

This clonotype was counted only a few times. The V and J genes are TRBV7-3 and TRBJ2-3; 7 bases line up with TRBD2. From germline, CDR1 is SGHTA and CDR2 FQGTGA. The V gene end was trimmed by 0 bases and the J gene end by 0 bases; junction bases not matched to a gene: 3. The CDR3 runs to 16 residues. CDR3 residues: CASSLTTGGSTDTQYF. For the CDR3, the DNA is TGTGCCAGCAGCTTAACGACGGGAGGAAGCACAGATACGCAGTATTTT.

The rearrangement joins TRBV7-6 to TRBJ2-1; the match to TRBD2 covers 10 bases. The CDR3 extends over 16 amino acids. Germline CDR1 and CDR2: SGHVS and FNYEAQ. Losses at the gene ends were 2 bases for V and 6 bases for J; bases not matched to a gene: 7. The CDR3 DNA reads as TGTGCCAGCAGCTTACGTCCTAGCGGGGGTTCCAATGAGCAGTTCTTC. It yields the protein CASSLRPSGGSNEQFF.

The gene calls are TRBV27 and TRBJ2-7; D remains ambiguous. The CDR3 has 13 residues. V gave up 2 bases and J gave up 5 bases, with 10 bases separating them. The V gene's germline CDR1 is MNHEY and CDR2 SMNVEV (reference sequence). The CDR3 protein is CASSLPGYDEQYF. The CDR3 DNA follows: TGTGCCAGCAGTTTACCGGGTTACGACGAGCAGTACTTC.

This clonotype was counted ten times or more. The V call is TRBV5-1, the J call TRBJ1-1; TRBD1 aligns across 9 bases. The CDR3 consists of 14 residues. From germline, CDR1 is SGHRS and CDR2 YFSETQ. The V gene end was trimmed by 3 bases and the J gene end by 5 bases; junction bases not matched to a gene: 5. The CDR3 DNA sequence: TGCGCCAGCAGCTGGGACAGGGCGGGGACTGAAGCTTTCTTT. It specifies CASSWDRAGTEAFF.

Ten or more counts support this clonotype. CDR3 amino acids: CSVEDPLAGPTDTQYF. The CDR3 DNA sequence: TGCAGCGTTGAAGACCCACTAGCAGGACCGACAGATACGCAGTATTTT. The J gene is TRBJ2-3, the V gene TRBV29-1; tentative D call: TRBD2 (6 bases). This CDR3 spans 16 amino acids. CDR1 SQVTM and CDR2 ANQGSEA come from the germline V gene. V dropped 0 bases and J dropped 3 bases, with 16 bases sitting between them.